This T cell receptor (beta chain) was observed in a study of T cell responses to AZD1222 COVID-19 vaccine. Study results and limitations: Clonal diversity may have been underestimated, and the donors were mostly white British, with more females than males. Only after the peak T cell response were repertoires sampled. Baseline seropositivity characterized only six AZD1222 recipients. Reports say nearly half of spike-specific TCRs go after unmutated variant regions.

Trimming took 3 bases from V and 0 from J, leaving 8 bases between them. This CDR3 contains 13 residues. Per germline, CDR1 GTSNPN and CDR2 SVGIG (reference sequence). Here immunoSEQ multiplex PCR was the method, and the copy in TCRdb shows in-frame clones only, minus some. The sample lists some 150,000 clones; roughly 84% were seen once. Notes on this clone: The antigen is unknown.

The genes are TRBV30 and TRBJ1-1, with no clear D. The sequencing here drew on peripheral blood, taken 28 days after the second AZD1222 dose. The receptor was derived from an adult who received the AZD1222 COVID-19 vaccine. CDR3 protein: CAWRAPMNTEAFF. The CDR3 nucleotides read TGTGCCTGGAGGGCTCCCATGAACACTGAAGCTTTCTTT.